This TCR beta chain comes out of a study of response to subunit inactivated influenza vaccine. This clonotype was observed once. Between the trimmed V and J ends, which lost 1 base and 0 bases, there was a span of 9 bases. CDR3 size: 16 residues. Germline-derived CDR1 and CDR2 are SGHVS and FNYEAQ. Each CDR3 protein gets one entry after TCRdb re-called the RT-PCR reads with MiXCR. The data contain about 650,000 distinct CDR3 sequences, 12% to 15% of them seen just once; the ten biggest clones take up approximately 7.6%. The clonotype was recovered from a man aged 50-60 years who received an inactivated influenza vaccine. The specimen was PBMCs from blood, collected less than 15 days before vaccination. The chain combines TRBV7-6 with TRBJ2-2; TRBD1 is a possible D gene (6 bases). The CDR3 protein is CASSLVSGANTGELFF. Here the CDR3 DNA reads TGTGCCAGCAGCTTAGTGTCAGGGGCGAACACCGGGGAGCTGTTTTTT.